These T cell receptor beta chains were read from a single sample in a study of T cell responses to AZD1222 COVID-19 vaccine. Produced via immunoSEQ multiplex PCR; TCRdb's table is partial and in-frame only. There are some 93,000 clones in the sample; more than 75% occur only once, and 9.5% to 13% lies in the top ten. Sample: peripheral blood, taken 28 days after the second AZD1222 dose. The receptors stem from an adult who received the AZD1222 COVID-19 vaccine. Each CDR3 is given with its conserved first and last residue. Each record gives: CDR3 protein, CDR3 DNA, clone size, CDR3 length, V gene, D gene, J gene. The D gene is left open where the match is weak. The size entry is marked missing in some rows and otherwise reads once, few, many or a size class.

CDR3 protein: CASSLVFGTDTQYF
CDR3 DNA: TGCGCCAGCAGCTTGGTATTCGGCACAGATACGCAGTATTTT
clone size: once
CDR3 length: 14
V gene: TRBV5-1
D gene: NA
J gene: TRBJ2-3

CDR3 protein: CAWSPTLAGPYNEQFF
CDR3 DNA: TGTGCCTGGAGCCCAACTTTAGCGGGACCCTACAATGAGCAGTTCTTC
clone size: NA
CDR3 length: 16
V gene: TRBV30
D gene: TRBD2
J gene: TRBJ2-1

CDR3 protein: CAWSVRGAGDTQYF
CDR3 DNA: TGTGCCTGGAGTGTACGAGGGGCGGGGGATACGCAGTATTTT
clone size: NA
CDR3 length: 14
V gene: TRBV30
D gene: NA
J gene: TRBJ2-3

CDR3 protein: CASSSSGLSYNSPLHF
CDR3 DNA: TGTGCCAGCAGCTCGTCAGGGCTCTCCTATAATTCACCCCTCCACTTT
clone size: NA
CDR3 length: 16
V gene: TRBV7-9
D gene: NA
J gene: TRBJ1-6

CDR3 protein: CASSSAGVSGKGDEQYF
CDR3 DNA: TGTGCCAGCAGTTCCGCCGGGGTTTCGGGGAAGGGCGACGAGCAGTACTTC
clone size: NA
CDR3 length: 17
V gene: TRBV28
D gene: NA
J gene: TRBJ2-7

CDR3 protein: CASSHRGSTDTQYF
CDR3 DNA: TGTGCCAGCAGCCACAGGGGAAGCACAGATACGCAGTATTTT
clone size: once
CDR3 length: 14
V gene: TRBV11-3
D gene: TRBD1
J gene: TRBJ2-3

CDR3 protein: CASGLGRAESNTGELFF
CDR3 DNA: TGTGCTAGTGGCCTAGGTAGGGCAGAGTCGAACACCGGGGAGCTGTTTTTT
clone size: NA
CDR3 length: 17
V gene: TRBV12-5
D gene: NA
J gene: TRBJ2-2

CDR3 protein: CASSQLPDRYNSPLHF
CDR3 DNA: TGTGCCAGCAGCCAATTACCAGACAGGTATAATTCACCCCTCCACTTT
clone size: NA
CDR3 length: 16
V gene: TRBV3-1/TRBV3-2
D gene: NA
J gene: TRBJ1-6

CDR3 protein: CASSWGQGVSTYEQYF
CDR3 DNA: TGCGCCAGCAGCTGGGGACAAGGCGTGTCTACCTACGAGCAGTACTTC
clone size: NA
CDR3 length: 16
V gene: TRBV5-1
D gene: NA
J gene: TRBJ2-7

CDR3 protein: CAWRPDSNQPQHF
CDR3 DNA: TGTGCCTGGAGGCCTGACAGCAATCAGCCCCAGCATTTT
clone size: NA
CDR3 length: 13
V gene: TRBV30
D gene: NA
J gene: TRBJ1-5

CDR3 protein: CAGTGARGSF
CDR3 DNA: TGTGCCGGGACCGGGGCCAGGGGGAGTTTT
clone size: NA
CDR3 length: 10
V gene: TRBV30
D gene: TRBD1
J gene: TRBJ1-3

CDR3 protein: CASSLGRGLPKDNEQFF
CDR3 DNA: TGTGCCAGCAGCTTAGGAAGGGGACTGCCAAAAGACAATGAGCAGTTCTTC
clone size: few
CDR3 length: 17
V gene: TRBV7-8
D gene: NA
J gene: TRBJ2-1

CDR3 protein: CASSTSGETAYEQYF
CDR3 DNA: TGTGCCAGCAGCACCTCAGGGGAGACCGCCTACGAGCAGTACTTC
clone size: NA
CDR3 length: 15
V gene: TRBV9
D gene: NA
J gene: TRBJ2-7

CDR3 protein: CSVGQNTGELFF
CDR3 DNA: TGCAGCGTTGGGCAGAACACCGGGGAGCTGTTTTTT
clone size: NA
CDR3 length: 12
V gene: TRBV29-1
D gene: NA
J gene: TRBJ2-2

CDR3 protein: CASSPGQGGGEKLFF
CDR3 DNA: TGCGCCAGCAGCCCAGGACAGGGGGGAGGGGAAAAACTGTTTTTT
clone size: NA
CDR3 length: 15
V gene: TRBV4-1
D gene: TRBD1
J gene: TRBJ1-4

CDR3 protein: CASTKSLDTQYF
CDR3 DNA: TGTGCCAGCACCAAAAGTCTGGATACGCAGTATTTT
clone size: NA
CDR3 length: 12
V gene: TRBV7-9
D gene: NA
J gene: TRBJ2-3

CDR3 protein: CSSYRTDGYTF
CDR3 DNA: TGCAGCTCATACCGGACAGATGGCTACACCTTC
clone size: NA
CDR3 length: 11
V gene: TRBV29-1
D gene: NA
J gene: TRBJ1-2

CDR3 protein: CASSPNTKDRDGNQPQHF
CDR3 DNA: TGTGCCAGCAGCCCCAACACCAAAGACAGGGACGGCAATCAGCCCCAGCATTTT
clone size: NA
CDR3 length: 18
V gene: TRBV11-2
D gene: TRBD1
J gene: TRBJ1-5

CDR3 protein: CASSAWGTSTGELFF
CDR3 DNA: TGTGCCAGCTCCGCTTGGGGGACATCCACCGGGGAGCTGTTTTTT
clone size: NA
CDR3 length: 15
V gene: TRBV18
D gene: NA
J gene: TRBJ2-2

CDR3 protein: CASSQGPQGTYGYTF
CDR3 DNA: TGCGCCAGCAGCCAAGGGCCACAGGGGACCTATGGCTACACCTTC
clone size: NA
CDR3 length: 15
V gene: TRBV4-1
D gene: TRBD1
J gene: TRBJ1-2

CDR3 protein: CATSRIPSGGPANTGELFF
CDR3 DNA: TGTGCCACCAGCAGAATTCCTAGCGGGGGGCCGGCGAACACCGGGGAGCTGTTTTTT
clone size: medium-sized
CDR3 length: 19
V gene: TRBV15
D gene: TRBD2
J gene: TRBJ2-2

CDR3 protein: CASRGAAYEQYF
CDR3 DNA: TGTGCCAGCAGGGGAGCCGCCTACGAGCAGTACTTC
clone size: NA
CDR3 length: 12
V gene: TRBV2
D gene: NA
J gene: TRBJ2-7

CDR3 protein: CASSISGELGTDTQYF
CDR3 DNA: TGCGCCAGCAGCATCTCAGGGGAGCTAGGCACAGATACGCAGTATTTT
clone size: NA
CDR3 length: 16
V gene: TRBV5-1
D gene: NA
J gene: TRBJ2-3

CDR3 protein: CASSQGARAEAFF
CDR3 DNA: TGTGCCAGCAGCCAGGGAGCGAGGGCTGAAGCTTTCTTT
clone size: NA
CDR3 length: 13
V gene: TRBV3-1/TRBV3-2
D gene: NA
J gene: TRBJ1-1

CDR3 protein: CASSFLAGELFF
CDR3 DNA: TGTGCCAGCAGTTTTCTGGCCGGGGAGCTGTTTTTT
clone size: NA
CDR3 length: 12
V gene: TRBV12-3/TRBV12-4
D gene: NA
J gene: TRBJ2-2

CDR3 protein: CASRPGQGSNQPQHF
CDR3 DNA: TGTGCCAGTAGACCGGGACAGGGGAGCAATCAGCCCCAGCATTTT
clone size: NA
CDR3 length: 15
V gene: TRBV19
D gene: TRBD1
J gene: TRBJ1-5

CDR3 protein: CASSIGGYTEAFF
CDR3 DNA: TGTGCCAGTAGTATAGGTGGGTACACTGAAGCTTTCTTT
clone size: NA
CDR3 length: 13
V gene: TRBV19
D gene: NA
J gene: TRBJ1-1

CDR3 protein: CATTDFYEQYF
CDR3 DNA: TGTGCCACCACCGATTTCTACGAGCAGTACTTC
clone size: NA
CDR3 length: 11
V gene: TRBV2
D gene: NA
J gene: TRBJ2-7

CDR3 protein: CAWSGESSGNTIYF
CDR3 DNA: TGTGCCTGGAGTGGGGAGAGCTCTGGAAACACCATATATTTT
clone size: NA
CDR3 length: 14
V gene: TRBV30
D gene: NA
J gene: TRBJ1-3

CDR3 protein: CASSGGQGNEQFF
CDR3 DNA: TGCGCCAGCAGCGGGGGCCAGGGCAATGAGCAGTTCTTC
clone size: NA
CDR3 length: 13
V gene: TRBV5-1
D gene: NA
J gene: TRBJ2-1

CDR3 protein: CASSLGAGGPRFF
CDR3 DNA: TGTGCCAGCAGCTTAGGTGCGGGGGGGCCCCGGTTCTTC
clone size: NA
CDR3 length: 13
V gene: TRBV11-3
D gene: TRBD2
J gene: TRBJ2-1

CDR3 protein: CASSPDQNTEAFF
CDR3 DNA: TGTGCCAGCTCACCGGACCAGAACACTGAAGCTTTCTTT
clone size: NA
CDR3 length: 13
V gene: TRBV18
D gene: NA
J gene: TRBJ1-1

CDR3 protein: CASSFPTSGRRTDTQYF
CDR3 DNA: TGTGCCAGCAGTTTCCCGACTAGCGGGAGGAGGACAGATACGCAGTATTTT
clone size: NA
CDR3 length: 17
V gene: TRBV28
D gene: TRBD2
J gene: TRBJ2-3

CDR3 protein: CASSTRTSGPSSYNEQFF
CDR3 DNA: TGTGCCAGCAGCACCAGGACTAGCGGGCCGAGCTCCTACAATGAGCAGTTCTTC
clone size: NA
CDR3 length: 18
V gene: TRBV11-2
D gene: TRBD2
J gene: TRBJ2-1

CDR3 protein: CASSPGGNTEAFF
CDR3 DNA: TGTGCCAGCAGTCCGGGGGGGAACACTGAAGCTTTCTTT
clone size: NA
CDR3 length: 13
V gene: TRBV3-1/TRBV3-2
D gene: NA
J gene: TRBJ1-1

CDR3 protein: CASSPSRQGLGSSYEQYF
CDR3 DNA: TGTGCCAGCTCACCAAGCCGGCAGGGACTTGGGAGCTCCTACGAGCAGTACTTC
clone size: once
CDR3 length: 18
V gene: TRBV18
D gene: NA
J gene: TRBJ2-7

CDR3 protein: CASSPWGEVNTEAFF
CDR3 DNA: TGTGCCAGTAGTCCCTGGGGGGAGGTGAACACTGAAGCTTTCTTT
clone size: NA
CDR3 length: 15
V gene: TRBV19
D gene: NA
J gene: TRBJ1-1

CDR3 protein: CASNEIASYNEQFF
CDR3 DNA: TGTGCCAGCAATGAAATAGCTTCCTACAATGAGCAGTTCTTC
clone size: few
CDR3 length: 14
V gene: TRBV2
D gene: NA
J gene: TRBJ2-1